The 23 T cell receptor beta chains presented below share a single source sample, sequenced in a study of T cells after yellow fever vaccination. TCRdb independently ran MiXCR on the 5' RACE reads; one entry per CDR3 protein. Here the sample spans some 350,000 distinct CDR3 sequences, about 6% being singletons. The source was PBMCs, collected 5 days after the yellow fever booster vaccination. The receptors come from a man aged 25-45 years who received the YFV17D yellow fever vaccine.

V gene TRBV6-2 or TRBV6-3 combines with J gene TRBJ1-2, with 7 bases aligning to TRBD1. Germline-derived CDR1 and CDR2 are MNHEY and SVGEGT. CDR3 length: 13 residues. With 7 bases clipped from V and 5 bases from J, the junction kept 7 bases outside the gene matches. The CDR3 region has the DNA TGTGCCAGCACCTCGACAGGGAATTATGGCTACACCTTC. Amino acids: CASTSTGNYGYTF.

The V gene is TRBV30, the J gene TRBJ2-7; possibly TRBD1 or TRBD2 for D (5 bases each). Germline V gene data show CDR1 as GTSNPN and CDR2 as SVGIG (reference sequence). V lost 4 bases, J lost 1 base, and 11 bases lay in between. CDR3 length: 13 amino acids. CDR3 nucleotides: TGTGCCTGGAATGGGGGTTCTTCCTACGAGCAGTACTTC. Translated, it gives CAWNGGSSYEQYF.

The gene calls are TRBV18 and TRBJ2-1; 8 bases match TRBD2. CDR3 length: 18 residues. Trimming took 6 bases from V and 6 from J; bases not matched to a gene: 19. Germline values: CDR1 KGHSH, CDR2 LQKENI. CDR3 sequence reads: CASSDQVLAAILTNEQFF. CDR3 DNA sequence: TGTGCCAGCTCGGATCAGGTACTAGCGGCAATCCTAACCAATGAGCAGTTCTTC.

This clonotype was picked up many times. The CDR3 DNA reads TGTGCCAGCAGCTATCTCAATGAGCAGTTCTTC. As protein: CASSYLNEQFF. This chain uses TRBV12-3 or TRBV12-4 with TRBJ2-1, with D unclear. This CDR3 contains 11 residues. V lost 6 bases to trimming and J lost 6 bases, with 6 bases between them.

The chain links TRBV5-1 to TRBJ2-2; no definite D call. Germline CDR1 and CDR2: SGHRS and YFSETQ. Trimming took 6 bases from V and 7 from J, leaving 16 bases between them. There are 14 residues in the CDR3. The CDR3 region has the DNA TGCGCCAGCACACCGCGGACGGAGCACGGGGAGCTGTTTTTT. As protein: CASTPRTEHGELFF.

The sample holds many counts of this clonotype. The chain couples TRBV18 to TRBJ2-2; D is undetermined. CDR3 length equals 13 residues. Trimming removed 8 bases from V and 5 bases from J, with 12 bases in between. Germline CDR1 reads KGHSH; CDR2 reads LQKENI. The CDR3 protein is CASSPSGTGELFF. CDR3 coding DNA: TGTGCCAGCAGTCCCTCCGGGACCGGGGAGCTGTTTTTT.

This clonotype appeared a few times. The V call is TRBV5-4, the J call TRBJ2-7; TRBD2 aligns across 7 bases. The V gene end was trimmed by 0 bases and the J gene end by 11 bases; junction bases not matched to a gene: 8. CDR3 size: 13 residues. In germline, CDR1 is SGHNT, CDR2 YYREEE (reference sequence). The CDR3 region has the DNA TGTGCCAGCAGCTTGGGGGGTCCGCGGGAGAAGTACTTC. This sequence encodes CASSLGGPREKYF.

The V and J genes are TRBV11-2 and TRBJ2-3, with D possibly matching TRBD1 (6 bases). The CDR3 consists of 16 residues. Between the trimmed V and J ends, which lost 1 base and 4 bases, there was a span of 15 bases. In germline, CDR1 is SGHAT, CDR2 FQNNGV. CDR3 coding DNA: TGTGCCAGCAGCTTAGGCCAGAACTACAGGGCAGATACGCAGTATTTT. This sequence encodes CASSLGQNYRADTQYF. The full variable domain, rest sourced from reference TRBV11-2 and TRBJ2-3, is EAGVAQSPRYKIIEKRQSVAFWCNPISGHATLYWYQQILGQGPKLLIQFQNNGVVDDSQLPKDRFSAERLKGVDSTLKIQPAKLEDSAVYLCASSLGQNYRADTQYFGPGTRLTVL.

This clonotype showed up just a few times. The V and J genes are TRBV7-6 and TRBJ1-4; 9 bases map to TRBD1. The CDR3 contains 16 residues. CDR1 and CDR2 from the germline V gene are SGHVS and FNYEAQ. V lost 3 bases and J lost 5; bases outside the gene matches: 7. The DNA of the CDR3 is TGTGCCAGCAGCTTGTACGCGGGACAGGGAAATGAAAAACTGTTTTTT. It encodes CASSLYAGQGNEKLFF. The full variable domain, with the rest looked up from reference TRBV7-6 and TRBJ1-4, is GAGVSQSPRYKVTKRGQDVALRCDPISGHVSLYWYRQALGQGPEFLTYFNYEAQQDKSGLPNDRFSAERPEGSISTLTIQRTEQRDSAMYRCASSLYAGQGNEKLFFGSGTQLSVL.

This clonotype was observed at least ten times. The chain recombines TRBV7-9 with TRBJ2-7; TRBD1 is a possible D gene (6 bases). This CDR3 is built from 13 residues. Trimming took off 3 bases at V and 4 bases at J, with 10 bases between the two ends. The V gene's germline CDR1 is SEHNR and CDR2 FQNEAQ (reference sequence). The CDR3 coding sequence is TGTGCCAGCAGCTTCAGGGGTCGGTACGAGCAGTACTTC. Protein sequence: CASSFRGRYEQYF. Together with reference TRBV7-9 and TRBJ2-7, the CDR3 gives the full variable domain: DTGVSQNPRHKITKRGQNVTFRCDPISEHNRLYWYRQTLGQGPEFLTYFQNEAQLEKSRLLSDRFSAERPKGSFSTLEIQRTEQGDSAMYLCASSFRGRYEQYFGPGTRLTVT.

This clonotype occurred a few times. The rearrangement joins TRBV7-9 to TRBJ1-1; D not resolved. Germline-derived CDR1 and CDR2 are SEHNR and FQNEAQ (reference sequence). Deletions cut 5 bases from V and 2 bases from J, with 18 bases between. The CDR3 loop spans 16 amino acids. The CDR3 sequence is CASSPNIGQINTEAFF. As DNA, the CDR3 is TGTGCCAGCAGCCCTAACATTGGGCAGATTAACACTGAAGCTTTCTTT.

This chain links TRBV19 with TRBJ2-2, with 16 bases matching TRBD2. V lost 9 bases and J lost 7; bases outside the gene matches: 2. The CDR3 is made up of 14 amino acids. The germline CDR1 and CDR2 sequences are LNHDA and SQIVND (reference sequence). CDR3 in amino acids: CASGTSGRVGELFF. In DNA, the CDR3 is TGTGCCAGCGGGACTAGCGGGAGGGTCGGGGAGCTGTTTTTT.

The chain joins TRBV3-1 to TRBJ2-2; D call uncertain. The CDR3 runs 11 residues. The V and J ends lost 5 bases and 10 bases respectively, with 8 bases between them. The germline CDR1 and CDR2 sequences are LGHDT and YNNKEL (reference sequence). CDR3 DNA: TGTGCCAGCAGCTTCATGGCGGAGCTGTTTTTT. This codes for CASSFMAELFF. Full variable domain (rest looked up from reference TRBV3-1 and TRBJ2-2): DTAVSQTPKYLVTQMGNDKSIKCEQNLGHDTMYWYKQDSKKFLKIMFSYNNKELIINETVPNRFSPKSPDKAHLNLHINSLELGDSAVYFCASSFMAELFFGEGSRLTVL.

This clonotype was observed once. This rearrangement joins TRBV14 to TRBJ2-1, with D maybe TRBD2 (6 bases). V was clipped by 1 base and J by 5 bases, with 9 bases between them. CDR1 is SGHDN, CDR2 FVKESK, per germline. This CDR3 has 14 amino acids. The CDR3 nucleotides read TGTGCCAGCAGCCAAGTGACTAGGCACAATGAGCAGTTCTTC. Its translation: CASSQVTRHNEQFF.

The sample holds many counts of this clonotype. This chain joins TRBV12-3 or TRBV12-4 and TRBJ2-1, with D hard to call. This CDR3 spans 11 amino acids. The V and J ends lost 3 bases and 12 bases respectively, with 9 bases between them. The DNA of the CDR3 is TGTGCCAGCAGTTTGGATCTGAGGCAGTTCTTC. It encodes CASSLDLRQFF.

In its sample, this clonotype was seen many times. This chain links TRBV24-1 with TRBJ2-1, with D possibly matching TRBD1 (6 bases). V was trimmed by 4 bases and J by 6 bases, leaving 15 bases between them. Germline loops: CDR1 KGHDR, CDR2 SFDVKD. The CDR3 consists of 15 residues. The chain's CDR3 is CATSDTGQNPNEQFF. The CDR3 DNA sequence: TGTGCCACCAGTGACACGGGACAAAACCCCAATGAGCAGTTCTTC.

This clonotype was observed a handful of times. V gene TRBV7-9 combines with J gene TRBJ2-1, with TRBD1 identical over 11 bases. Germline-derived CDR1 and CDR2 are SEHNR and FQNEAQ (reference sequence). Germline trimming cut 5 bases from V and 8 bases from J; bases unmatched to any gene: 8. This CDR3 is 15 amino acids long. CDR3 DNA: TGTGCCAGCAGCAACCGGGACAGGGGGATCCATGAGCAGTTCTTC. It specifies CASSNRDRGIHEQFF.

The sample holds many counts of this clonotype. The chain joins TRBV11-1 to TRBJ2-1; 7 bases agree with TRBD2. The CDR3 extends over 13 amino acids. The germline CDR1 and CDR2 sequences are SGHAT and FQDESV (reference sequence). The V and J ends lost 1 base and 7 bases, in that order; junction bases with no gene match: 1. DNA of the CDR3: TGTGCCAGCAGCTTAGTGCGGGAGAATGAGCAGTTCTTC. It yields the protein CASSLVRENEQFF.

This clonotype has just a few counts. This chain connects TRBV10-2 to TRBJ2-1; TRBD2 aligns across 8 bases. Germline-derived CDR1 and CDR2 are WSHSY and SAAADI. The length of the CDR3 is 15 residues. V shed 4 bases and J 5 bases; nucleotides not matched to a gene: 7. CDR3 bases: TGCGCCAGCAGTGGTAAACTAGCGGCACACAATGAGCAGTTCTTC. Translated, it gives CASSGKLAAHNEQFF.

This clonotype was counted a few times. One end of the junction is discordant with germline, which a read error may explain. As DNA, the CDR3 is TGTGCCAGCAGCGTTTCCTCTAATTCACCCCTCCACTTT. Its translation is CASSVSSNSPLHF. V and J are TRBV9 and TRBJ1-6; D gene uncertain. The CDR3 totals 13 residues. Germline values: CDR1 SGDLS, CDR2 YYNGEE.

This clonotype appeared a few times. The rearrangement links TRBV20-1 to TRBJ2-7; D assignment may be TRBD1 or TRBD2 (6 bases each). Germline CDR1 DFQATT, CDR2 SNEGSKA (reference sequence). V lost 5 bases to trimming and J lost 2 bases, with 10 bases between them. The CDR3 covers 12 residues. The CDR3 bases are TGCAGTGCTTCGGGGGCAGCCTACGAGCAGTACTTC. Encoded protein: CSASGAAYEQYF.

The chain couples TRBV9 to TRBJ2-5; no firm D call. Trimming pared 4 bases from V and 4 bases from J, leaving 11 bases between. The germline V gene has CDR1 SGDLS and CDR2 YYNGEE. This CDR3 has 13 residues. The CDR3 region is CASSPRRSETQYF. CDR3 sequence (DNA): TGTGCCAGCAGCCCGAGGCGGTCAGAGACCCAGTACTTC. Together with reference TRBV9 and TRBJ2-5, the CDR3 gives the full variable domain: DSGVTQTPKHLITATGQRVTLRCSPRSGDLSVYWYQQSLDQGLQFLIQYYNGEERAKGNILERFSAQQFPDLHSELNLSSLELGDSALYFCASSPRRSETQYFGPGTRLLVL.

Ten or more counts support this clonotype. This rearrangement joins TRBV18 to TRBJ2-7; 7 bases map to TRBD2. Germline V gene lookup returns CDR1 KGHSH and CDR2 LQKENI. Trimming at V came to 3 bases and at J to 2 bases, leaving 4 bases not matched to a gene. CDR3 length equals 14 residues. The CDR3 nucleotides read TGTGCCAGCTCACCGCTAGCGGAAGCCTACGAGCAGTACTTC. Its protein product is CASSPLAEAYEQYF.